Here is one T cell receptor (beta chain) with its context. This entry is derived from a study of shared clonotypes between healthy human individuals. Every contributor of samples was a Caucasian grown-up residing in Nashville, Tennessee. Partitioning of CD4+ cells yielded a CD45RA+ naive subset and a CD45RA-negative memory subset. Germline CDR1 LNHNV, CDR2 YYDKDF (reference sequence). Trimming took 3 bases from V and 5 from J, leaving 20 bases between them. The CDR3 consists of 16 residues. Using immunoSEQ multiplex PCR, the repertoire was profiled, and TCRdb retains in-frame clones only, with some absent. This sample has more than 1,200,000 clones, with approximately 98.5% found just once.

Sequencing used naive CD4+ T cells sorted from blood. Subset denoted: CD45RA+ positively selected. The chain couples TRBV15 to TRBJ2-7, with D tentatively TRBD1 (6 bases). The receptor comes from a man aged 30 to 39 in good health. DNA for the CDR3: TGTGCCACCAGCAGGCCCGGGACAATGACCTCGGACGAGCAGTACTTC. Its translation is CATSRPGTMTSDEQYF.